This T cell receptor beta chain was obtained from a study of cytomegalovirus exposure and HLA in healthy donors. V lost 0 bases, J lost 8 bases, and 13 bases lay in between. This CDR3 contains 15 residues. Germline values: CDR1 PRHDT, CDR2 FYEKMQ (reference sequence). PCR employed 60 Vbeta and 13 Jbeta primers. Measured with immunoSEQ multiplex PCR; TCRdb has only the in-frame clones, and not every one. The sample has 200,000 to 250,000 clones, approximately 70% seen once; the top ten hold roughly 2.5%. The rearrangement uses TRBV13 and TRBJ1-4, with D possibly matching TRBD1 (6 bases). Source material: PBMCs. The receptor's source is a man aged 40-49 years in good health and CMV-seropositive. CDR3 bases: TGTGCCAGCAGCTTAGGACAGGGTGGACCCGAAAAACTGTTTTTT. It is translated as CASSLGQGGPEKLFF.